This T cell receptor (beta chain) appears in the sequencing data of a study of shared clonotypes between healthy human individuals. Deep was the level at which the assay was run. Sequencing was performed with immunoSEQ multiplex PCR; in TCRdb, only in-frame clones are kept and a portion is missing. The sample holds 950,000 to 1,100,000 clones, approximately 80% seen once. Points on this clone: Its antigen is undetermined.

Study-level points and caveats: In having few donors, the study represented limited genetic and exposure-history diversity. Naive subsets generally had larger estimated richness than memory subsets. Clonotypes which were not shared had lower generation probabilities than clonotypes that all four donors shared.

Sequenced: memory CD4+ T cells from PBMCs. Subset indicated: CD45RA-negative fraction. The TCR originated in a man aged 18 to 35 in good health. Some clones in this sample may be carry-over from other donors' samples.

The CDR3 protein is CASSSWQGDNEQFF. In DNA form, the CDR3 reads TGTGCCAGCAGCTCCTGGCAGGGAGACAATGAGCAGTTCTTC. The V gene is TRBV11-3, the J gene TRBJ2-1; D possibly uses TRBD1 or TRBD2 (5 bases each). From germline, CDR1 is SGHNT and CDR2 YENEEA. This CDR3 spans 14 amino acids. Trimming removed 4 bases at V and 5 bases at J, with 12 bases between.